This T cell receptor (beta chain) came from a study of glioma-infiltrating T cells after dendritic cell vaccination. Study observations and caveats: Complete blood and tumor specimen sets were limited to few patients.

This sample's time point: after dendritic cell vaccination, including at tumor progression/relapse. Primers: 60 V beta forward and 13 J beta reverse. Clones were read by immunoSEQ multiplex PCR, and TCRdb kept only the in-frame ones, dropping some. The table has tens of thousands of clones, roughly four fifths seen once. Comment on this clone: Its antigen is not known.

Sequences were derived from blood, sampled after dendritic cell vaccination. This clonotype was obtained from a human donor with glioblastoma.

This CDR3 reads CASSQDVGGVLMETQYF. As DNA, the CDR3 is TGTGCCAGCAGCCAAGATGTAGGCGGGGTCCTAATGGAGACCCAGTACTTC. The chain recombines TRBV4-2 with TRBJ2-5; the D gene is possibly TRBD2 (6 bases). This CDR3 comprises 17 residues. Germline loops: CDR1 LGHNA, CDR2 YNFKEQ. V lost 0 bases and J 5 bases, leaving 19 bases between the germline ends.